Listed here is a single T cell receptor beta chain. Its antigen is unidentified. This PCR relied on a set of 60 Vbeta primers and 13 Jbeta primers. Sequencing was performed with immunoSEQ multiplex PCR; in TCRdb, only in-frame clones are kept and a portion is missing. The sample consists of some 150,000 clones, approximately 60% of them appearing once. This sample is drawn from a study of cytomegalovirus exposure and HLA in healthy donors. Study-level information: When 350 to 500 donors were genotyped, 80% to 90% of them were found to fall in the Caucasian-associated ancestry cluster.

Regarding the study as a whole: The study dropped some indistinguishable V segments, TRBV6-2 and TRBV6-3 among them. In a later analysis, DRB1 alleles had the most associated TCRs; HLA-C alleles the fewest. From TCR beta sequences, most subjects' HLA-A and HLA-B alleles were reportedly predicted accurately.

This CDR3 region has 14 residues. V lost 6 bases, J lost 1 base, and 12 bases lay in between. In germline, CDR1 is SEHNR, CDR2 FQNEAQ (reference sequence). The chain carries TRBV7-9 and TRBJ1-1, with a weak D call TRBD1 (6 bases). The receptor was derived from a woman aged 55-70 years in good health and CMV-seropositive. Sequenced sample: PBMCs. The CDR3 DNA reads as TGTGCCAGCAGGCGGACAGATCGGAACACTGAAGCTTTCTTT. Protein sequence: CASRRTDRNTEAFF.